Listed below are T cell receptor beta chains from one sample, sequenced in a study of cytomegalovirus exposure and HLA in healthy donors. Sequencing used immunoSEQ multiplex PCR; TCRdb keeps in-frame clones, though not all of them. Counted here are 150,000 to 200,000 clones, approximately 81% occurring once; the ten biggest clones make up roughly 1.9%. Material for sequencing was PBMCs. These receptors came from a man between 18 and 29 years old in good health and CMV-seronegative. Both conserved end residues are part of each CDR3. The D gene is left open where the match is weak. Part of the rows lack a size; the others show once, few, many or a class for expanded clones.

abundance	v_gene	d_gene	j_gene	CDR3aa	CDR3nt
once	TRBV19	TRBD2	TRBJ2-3	CASSDRVGLAGGQDTQYF	TGTGCCAGTAGTGACAGGGTCGGGCTAGCGGGAGGTCAAGATACGCAGTATTTT
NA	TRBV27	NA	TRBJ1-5	CASSSFAGSQPQHF	TGTGCCAGCAGTAGTTTTGCAGGTTCGCAGCCCCAGCATTTT
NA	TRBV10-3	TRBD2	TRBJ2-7	CTISDRPGLAGGAYEQYF	TGTACCATCAGTGACCGGCCCGGACTAGCGGGAGGGGCCTACGAGCAGTACTTC
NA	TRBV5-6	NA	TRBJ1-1	CASSLVSDPEGAFF	TGTGCCAGCAGCTTGGTTAGTGACCCGGAGGGAGCTTTCTTT
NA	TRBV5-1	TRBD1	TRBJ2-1	CASSSRGQGADEQFF	TGCGCCAGCAGCTCCAGAGGACAGGGTGCGGATGAGCAGTTCTTC
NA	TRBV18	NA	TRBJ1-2	CASSPNFSRTNYGYTF	TGTGCCAGCTCACCCAATTTCAGTCGTACTAACTATGGCTACACCTTC
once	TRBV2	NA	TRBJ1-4	CASKQSGEKLFF	TGTGCCAGCAAGCAAAGCGGCGAAAAACTGTTTTTT
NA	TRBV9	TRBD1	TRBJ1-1	CASSAGQMNTEAFF	TGTGCCAGCAGCGCGGGACAGATGAACACTGAAGCTTTCTTT
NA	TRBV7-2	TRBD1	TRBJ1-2	CASSLHRDRGVYGYTF	TGTGCCAGCAGCCTGCACCGGGACAGGGGAGTCTATGGCTACACCTTC
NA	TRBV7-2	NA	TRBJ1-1	CASSDLMNTEAFF	TGTGCCAGCAGCGACTTGATGAACACTGAAGCTTTCTTT
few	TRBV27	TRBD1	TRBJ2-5	CASRHRTGKETQYF	TGTGCCAGCAGACATCGGACAGGGAAAGAGACCCAGTACTTC
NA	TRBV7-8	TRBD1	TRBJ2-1	CASNLVPGQGRENEQFF	TGTGCCAGCAACTTGGTCCCTGGACAGGGGAGAGAAAATGAGCAGTTCTTC
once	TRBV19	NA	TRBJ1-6	CASSMVRANSPLHF	TGTGCCAGTAGTATGGTCAGGGCCAATTCACCCCTCCACTTT
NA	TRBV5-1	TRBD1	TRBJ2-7	CASSLEGQGVYEQYF	TGCGCCAGCAGCCTTGAAGGACAGGGGGTGTACGAGCAGTACTTC
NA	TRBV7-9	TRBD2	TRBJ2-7	CASSSRLAATYEQYF	TGTGCCAGCAGCTCCAGACTAGCGGCAACCTACGAGCAGTACTTC
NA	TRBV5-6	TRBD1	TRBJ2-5	CASSGWDSLFQETQYF	TGTGCCAGCAGCGGCTGGGACAGCTTATTCCAAGAGACCCAGTACTTC
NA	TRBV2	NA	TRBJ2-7	CASSLSSYEQYF	TGTGCCAGCAGTCTTTCCTCCTACGAGCAGTACTTC
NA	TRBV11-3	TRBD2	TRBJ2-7	CASSSGLAGDYEQYF	TGTGCCAGCAGTTCCGGACTAGCGGGGGACTACGAGCAGTACTTC
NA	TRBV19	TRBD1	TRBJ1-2	CASSANRGYYGYTF	TGTGCCAGTAGTGCCAACAGGGGTTATTATGGCTACACCTTC
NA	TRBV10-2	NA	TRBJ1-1	CASEGLLNTEAFF	TGCGCCAGCGAGGGACTTCTGAACACTGAAGCTTTCTTT
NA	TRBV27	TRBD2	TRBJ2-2	CASSLTSGGAKLFF	TGTGCCAGCAGTCTCACTAGCGGGGGGGCGAAGCTGTTTTTT
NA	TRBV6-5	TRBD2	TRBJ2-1	CASSRLAGAGEQFF	TGTGCCAGCAGTCGACTAGCGGGAGCAGGTGAGCAGTTCTTC
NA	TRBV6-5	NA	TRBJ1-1	CASSRGGWNTEAFF	TGTGCCAGCAGCCGGGGGGGGTGGAACACTGAAGCTTTCTTT